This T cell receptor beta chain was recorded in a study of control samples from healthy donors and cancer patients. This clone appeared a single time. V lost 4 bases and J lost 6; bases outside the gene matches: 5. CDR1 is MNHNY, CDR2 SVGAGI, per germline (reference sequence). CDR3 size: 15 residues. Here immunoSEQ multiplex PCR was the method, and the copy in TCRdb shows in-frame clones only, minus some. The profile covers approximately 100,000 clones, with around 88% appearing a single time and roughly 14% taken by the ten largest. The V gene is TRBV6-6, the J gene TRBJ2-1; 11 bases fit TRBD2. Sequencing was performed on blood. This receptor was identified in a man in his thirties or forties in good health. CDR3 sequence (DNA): TGTGCCAGCAGTTTAGCGGGAGGGCCTGTCAATGAGCAGTTCTTC. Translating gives CASSLAGGPVNEQFF.